This T cell receptor (beta chain) was sequenced during a study of blood T cell repertoires in COVID-19. CDR3 length: 15 amino acids. The germline gives CDR1 MGHRA, CDR2 YSYEKL. The V segment lost 4 bases and the J segment 0 bases; nucleotides outside the gene matches: 1. Measured with immunoSEQ multiplex PCR; TCRdb has only the in-frame clones, and not every one. The repertoire includes tens of thousands of clones, roughly 83% of them detected once, and 24% sits in the top ten. The receptor was isolated from a human donor with acute or convalescent COVID-19. The donor label of this sample is uncertain. The V gene is TRBV4-1, the J gene TRBJ1-4; 8 bases map to TRBD1. Sequencing was performed on peripheral blood. CDR3 in DNA: TGCGCCAGCAGCCTACAGGGGGCAACTAATGAAAAACTGTTTTTT. It is translated as CASSLQGATNEKLFF.